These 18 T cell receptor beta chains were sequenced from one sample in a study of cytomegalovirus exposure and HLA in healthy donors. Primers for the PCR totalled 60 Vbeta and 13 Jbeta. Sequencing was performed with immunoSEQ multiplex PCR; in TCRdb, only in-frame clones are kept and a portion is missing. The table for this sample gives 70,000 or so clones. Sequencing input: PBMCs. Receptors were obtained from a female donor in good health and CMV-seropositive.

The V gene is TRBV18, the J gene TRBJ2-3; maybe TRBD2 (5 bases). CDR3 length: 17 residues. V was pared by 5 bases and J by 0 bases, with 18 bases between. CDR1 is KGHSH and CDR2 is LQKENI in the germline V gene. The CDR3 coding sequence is TGTGCCAGCTCAACGCTGCTAGCCGGCGGGAGCACAGATACGCAGTATTTT. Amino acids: CASSTLLAGGSTDTQYF.

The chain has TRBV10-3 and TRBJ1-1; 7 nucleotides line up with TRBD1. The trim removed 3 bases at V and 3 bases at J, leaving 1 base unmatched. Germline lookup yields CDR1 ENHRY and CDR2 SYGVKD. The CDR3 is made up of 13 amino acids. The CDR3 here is CAISETGDTEAFF. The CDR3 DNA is TGTGCCATCAGTGAAACAGGGGACACTGAAGCTTTCTTT.

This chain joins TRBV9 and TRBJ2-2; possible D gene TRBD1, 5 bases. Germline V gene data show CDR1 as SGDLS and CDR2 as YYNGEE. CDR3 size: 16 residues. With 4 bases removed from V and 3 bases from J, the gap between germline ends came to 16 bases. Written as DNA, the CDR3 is TGTGCCAGCAGCCCAGCAGGGTTTTGGGACACCGGGGAGCTGTTTTTT. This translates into CASSPAGFWDTGELFF.

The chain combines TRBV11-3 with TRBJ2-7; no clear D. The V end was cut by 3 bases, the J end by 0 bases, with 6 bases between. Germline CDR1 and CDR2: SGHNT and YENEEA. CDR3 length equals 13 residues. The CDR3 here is CASSFHSSYEQYF. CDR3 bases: TGTGCCAGCAGCTTTCATAGCTCCTACGAGCAGTACTTC.

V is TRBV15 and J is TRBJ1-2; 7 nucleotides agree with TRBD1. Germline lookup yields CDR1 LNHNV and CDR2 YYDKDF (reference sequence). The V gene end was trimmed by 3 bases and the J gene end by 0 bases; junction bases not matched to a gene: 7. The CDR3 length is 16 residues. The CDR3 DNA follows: TGTGCCACCAGCAGCGGGACAGCTCCTTCTAACTATGGCTACACCTTC. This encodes CATSSGTAPSNYGYTF.

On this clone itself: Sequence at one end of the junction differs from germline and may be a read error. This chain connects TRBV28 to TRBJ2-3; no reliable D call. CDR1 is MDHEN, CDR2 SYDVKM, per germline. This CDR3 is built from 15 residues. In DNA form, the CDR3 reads TGTGCCAGCAGTCCTCCGGATCGTCTCACAGATAAGCAGTATTTT. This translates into CASSPPDRLTDKQYF.

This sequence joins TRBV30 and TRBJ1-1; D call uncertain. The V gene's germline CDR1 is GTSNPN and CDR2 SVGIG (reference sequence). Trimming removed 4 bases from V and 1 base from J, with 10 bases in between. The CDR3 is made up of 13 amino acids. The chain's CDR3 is CAWTRQANTEAFF. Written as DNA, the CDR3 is TGTGCCTGGACCAGACAAGCGAACACTGAAGCTTTCTTT.

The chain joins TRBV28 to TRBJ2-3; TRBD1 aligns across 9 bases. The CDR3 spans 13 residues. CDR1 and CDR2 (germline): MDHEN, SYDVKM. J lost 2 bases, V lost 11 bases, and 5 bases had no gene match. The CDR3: CAVTGGATDTQYF. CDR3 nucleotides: TGTGCCGTTACAGGGGGCGCCACAGATACGCAGTATTTT. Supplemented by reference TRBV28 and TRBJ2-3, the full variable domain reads DVKVTQSSRYLVKRTGEKVFLECVQDMDHENMFWYRQDPGLGLRLIYFSYDVKMKEKGDIPEGYSVSREKKERFSLILESASTNQTSMYLCAVTGGATDTQYFGPGTRLTVL.

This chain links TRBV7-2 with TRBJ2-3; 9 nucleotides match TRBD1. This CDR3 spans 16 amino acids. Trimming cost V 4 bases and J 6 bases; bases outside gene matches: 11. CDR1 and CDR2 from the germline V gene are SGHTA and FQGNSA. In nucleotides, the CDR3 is TGTGCCAGCAGCTCGACCTCGGGACAGGGCGCCGATACGCAGTATTTT. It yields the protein CASSSTSGQGADTQYF.

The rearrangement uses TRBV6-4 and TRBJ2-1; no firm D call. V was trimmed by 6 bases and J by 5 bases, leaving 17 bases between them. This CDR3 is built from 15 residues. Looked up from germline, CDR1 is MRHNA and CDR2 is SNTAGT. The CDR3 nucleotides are TGTGCCAGCAGCCACACTATAGAAGGAGACAATGAGCAGTTCTTC. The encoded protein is CASSHTIEGDNEQFF.

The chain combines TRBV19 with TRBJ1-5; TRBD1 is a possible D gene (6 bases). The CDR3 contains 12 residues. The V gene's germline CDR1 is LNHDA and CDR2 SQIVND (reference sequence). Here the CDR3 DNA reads TGTGCTACAGGGCGGAGCAATCAGCCCCAGCATTTT. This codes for CATGRSNQPQHF.

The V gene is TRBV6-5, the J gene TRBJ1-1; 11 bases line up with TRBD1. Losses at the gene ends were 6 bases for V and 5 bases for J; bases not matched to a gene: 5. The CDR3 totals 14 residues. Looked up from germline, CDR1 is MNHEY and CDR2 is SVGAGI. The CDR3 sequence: CASSQGQGGTEAFF. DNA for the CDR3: TGTGCCAGCAGCCAGGGACAGGGGGGAACTGAAGCTTTCTTT.

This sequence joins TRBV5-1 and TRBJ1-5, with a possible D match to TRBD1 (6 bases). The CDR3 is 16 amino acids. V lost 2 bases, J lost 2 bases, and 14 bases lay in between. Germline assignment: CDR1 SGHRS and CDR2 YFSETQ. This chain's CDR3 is CASSFGSGDGNQPQHF. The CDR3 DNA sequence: TGCGCCAGCAGCTTTGGATCAGGGGATGGCAATCAGCCCCAGCATTTT.

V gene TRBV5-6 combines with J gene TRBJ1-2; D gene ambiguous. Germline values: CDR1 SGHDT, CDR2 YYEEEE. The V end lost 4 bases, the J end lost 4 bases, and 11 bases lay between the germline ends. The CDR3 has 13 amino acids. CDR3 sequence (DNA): TGTGCCAGCAGCGGCGGCGACCTCTATGGCTACACCTTC. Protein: CASSGGDLYGYTF.

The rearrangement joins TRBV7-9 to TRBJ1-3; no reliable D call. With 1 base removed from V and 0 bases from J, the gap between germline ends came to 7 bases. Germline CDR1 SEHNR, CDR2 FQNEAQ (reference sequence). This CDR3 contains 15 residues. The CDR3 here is CASSLDQISGNTIYF. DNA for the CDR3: TGTGCCAGCAGCTTAGACCAGATCTCTGGAAACACCATATATTTT.

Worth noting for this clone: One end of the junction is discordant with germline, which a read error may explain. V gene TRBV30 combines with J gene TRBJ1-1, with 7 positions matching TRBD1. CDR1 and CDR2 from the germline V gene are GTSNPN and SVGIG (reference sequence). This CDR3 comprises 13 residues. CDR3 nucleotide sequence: TGTGCCTGGAGTGAACAGGGGTGGACTGAAGATTTCTTT. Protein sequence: CAWSEQGWTEDFF. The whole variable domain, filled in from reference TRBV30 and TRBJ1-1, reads SQTIHQWPATLVQPVGSPLSLECTVEGTSNPNLYWYRQAAGRGLQLLFYSVGIGQISSEVPQNLSASRPQDRQFILSSKKLLLSDSGFYLCAWSEQGWTEDFFGQGTRLTVV.

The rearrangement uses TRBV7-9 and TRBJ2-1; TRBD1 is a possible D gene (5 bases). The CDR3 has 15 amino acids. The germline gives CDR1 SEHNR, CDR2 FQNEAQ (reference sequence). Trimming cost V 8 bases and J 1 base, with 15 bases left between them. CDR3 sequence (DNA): TGTGCCAGCGGTTTAGGGGCCAAATCCTACAATGAGCAGTTCTTC. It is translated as CASGLGAKSYNEQFF.

The CDR3 DNA sequence: TGTGCCAGCTCATACGGGAACGATTCACCCCTCCACTTT. Translating it yields CASSYGNDSPLHF. The chain carries TRBV18 and TRBJ1-6; no clear D gene. CDR3 size: 13 residues. The V gene lost 5 bases and the J gene lost 8 bases, with 10 bases spanning the gap. Germline V CDR1 and CDR2: KGHSH, LQKENI.